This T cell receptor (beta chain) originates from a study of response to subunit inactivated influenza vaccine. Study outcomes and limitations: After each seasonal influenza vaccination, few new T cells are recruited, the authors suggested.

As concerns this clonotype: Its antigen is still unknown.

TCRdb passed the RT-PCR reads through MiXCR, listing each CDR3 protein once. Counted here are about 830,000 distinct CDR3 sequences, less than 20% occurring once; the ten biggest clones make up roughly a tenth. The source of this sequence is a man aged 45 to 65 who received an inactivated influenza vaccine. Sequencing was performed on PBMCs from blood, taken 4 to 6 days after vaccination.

Here the CDR3 reads CSARAMATGAYEQYF. CDR3 nucleotides: TGCAGTGCTAGAGCGATGGCCACGGGGGCGTACGAGCAGTACTTC. This chain joins TRBV20-1 and TRBJ2-7; either TRBD1 or TRBD2 may fit D (6 bases each). CDR1 and CDR2 (germline): DFQATT, SNEGSKA (reference sequence). This CDR3 has 15 residues. V lost 1 base and J lost 4, with 17 bases in between.